The 10 T cell receptor beta chains presented below share a single source sample, sequenced in a study of blood T cell repertoires in COVID-19. This table comes from immunoSEQ multiplex PCR, and its TCRdb copy is limited to in-frame clones, with some not included. The sample records 25,000 to 30,000 clones, 85% to 90% being singletons. Sample: peripheral blood. The receptors shown here come from a human donor in a cohort sampled during active COVID-19. The donor label of this sample is uncertain.

This chain joins TRBV5-1 and TRBJ2-1, with 9 bases lining up with TRBD1. CDR1 is SGHRS and CDR2 is YFSETQ in the germline V gene. The trim removed 4 bases at V and 5 bases at J, leaving 10 bases unmatched. This CDR3 is built from 16 residues. CDR3 in amino acids: CASSRTIRDRDNEQFF. The DNA of the CDR3 is TGCGCCAGCAGCCGAACGATCCGGGACAGGGACAATGAGCAGTTCTTC.

This clone was picked up a small number of times. This chain joins TRBV30 and TRBJ2-7; possibly TRBD1 for D (6 bases). CDR1 GTSNPN and CDR2 SVGIG come from the germline V gene (reference sequence). V shed 4 bases and J shed 1 base, with 14 bases lying between them. The CDR3 length is 14 residues. CDR3 DNA: TGTGCCTGGACTAAATTTACAGGGTCCTACGAGCAGTACTTC. Its protein product is CAWTKFTGSYEQYF.

The gene calls are TRBV19 and TRBJ2-5; D may be TRBD1 (6 bases). CDR1 and CDR2 (germline): LNHDA, SQIVND (reference sequence). Trimming shortened V by 5 bases and J by 4 bases, and 11 bases separated the two germline ends. The CDR3 runs to 13 residues. CDR3 region: CASSDQGRETQYF. The CDR3 DNA is TGTGCCAGTAGTGACCAGGGGCGAGAGACCCAGTACTTC.

V and J are TRBV6-5 and TRBJ1-3; D not resolved. Germline loops: CDR1 MNHEY, CDR2 SVGAGI. V shed 11 bases and J shed 2 bases, with 19 bases lying between them. The CDR3 runs 15 residues. CDR3 sequence reads: CAGRTGTATGNTIYF. CDR3 nucleotide sequence: TGTGCCGGGAGGACGGGCACGGCTACTGGAAACACCATATATTTT.

This clone was counted once. This chain connects TRBV28 to TRBJ2-3; 7 bases fit TRBD2. CDR1 and CDR2 from the germline V gene are MDHEN and SYDVKM. Trimming took 5 bases from V and 1 from J; bases not matched to a gene: 12. The CDR3 contains 17 residues. For the CDR3, the DNA is TGTGCCAGCAGTAGCATACGGACCCGGGGGGGCACAGATACGCAGTATTTT. Residues: CASSSIRTRGGTDTQYF.

The CDR3 DNA sequence: TGTGCCAGCAGCCATGGGACAGACACCGGGGAGCTGTTTTTT. It translates to CASSHGTDTGELFF. This chain connects TRBV3-1 (or the pseudogene TRBV3-2) to TRBJ2-2; 7 bases align to TRBD1. V lost 3 bases and J lost 3; bases outside the gene matches: 1. The CDR3 loop spans 14 amino acids. The germline gives CDR1 LGHDT, CDR2 YNNKEL (reference sequence).

CDR3 loop: CASSVGAGGTSYNEQFF. Written as DNA, the CDR3 is TGTGCCAGCAGCGTCGGAGCAGGGGGTACCTCCTACAATGAGCAGTTCTTC. The chain links TRBV9 to TRBJ2-1; 7 nucleotides line up with TRBD1. Trimming took 2 bases from V and 0 from J; bases not matched to a gene: 8. Germline CDR1 SGDLS, CDR2 YYNGEE. The CDR3 extends over 17 amino acids.

V is TRBV25-1 and J is TRBJ1-2; TRBD1 matches at 9 bases. V lost 7 bases to trimming and J lost 8 bases; unmatched junction nucleotides: 5. Germline V gene sequence: CDR1 MGHDK, CDR2 SYGVNS. The CDR3 is 12 amino acids. CDR3 in amino acids: CASMDRGDGYTF. Written as DNA, the CDR3 is TGTGCCAGCATGGACAGGGGTGACGGCTACACCTTC.

The chain links TRBV19 to TRBJ1-5; 8 nucleotides agree with TRBD1. V trimming: 1 base; J trimming: 2 bases; junction bases outside the gene matches: 4. Germline V gene data show CDR1 as LNHDA and CDR2 as SQIVND (reference sequence). The CDR3 has 16 residues. The CDR3, as DNA: TGTGCCAGTAGTATAGCAGGGGGCAGTGGCAATCAGCCCCAGCATTTT. This codes for CASSIAGGSGNQPQHF.

This clone is categorized as medium-sized. The chain is built from TRBV27 and TRBJ2-7; D possibly corresponds to TRBD1 (5 bases). CDR1 and CDR2 (germline): MNHEY, SMNVEV (reference sequence). Trimming cost V 2 bases and J 2 bases, with 7 bases left between them. The CDR3 consists of 13 residues. This CDR3 reads CASSLGATYEQYF. The CDR3 bases are TGTGCCAGCAGTTTAGGGGCCACCTACGAGCAGTACTTC.